This TCR beta chain was obtained from a study of OX40 agonist ivuxolimab in advanced cancers. In the study overall: At roughly 83% male, the cohort had a mean age of roughly 60 years, ranging from roughly 20 to 85. Under the entry rules, prior anti-PD-1, anti-PD-L1 or anti-CTLA-4 therapy was allowed, and 40% had some.

General study results and limits: Relative to CD4+ cells, CD8+ T cells on average had more expanded clones.

On this clone itself: What it binds is not known.

Sequenced by immunoSEQ multiplex PCR; TCRdb stores in-frame clones only, minus some. The repertoire holds roughly 100,000 clones, around 85% seen once, with more than 1.1% in the top ten. Germline V gene lookup returns CDR1 MNHNY and CDR2 SVGAGI (reference sequence). This CDR3 has 15 residues. V was clipped by 2 bases and J by 2 bases, with 13 bases between them. The source material was CD4+ or CD8+ T cells sorted from blood, sampled in a trial of the OX40 agonist ivuxolimab. The chain carries TRBV6-6 and TRBJ2-7; tentative D call: TRBD1 (6 bases). This TCR was recovered from an adult with an advanced solid tumor such as melanoma, head and neck, liver or kidney cancer. The CDR3 nucleotides read TGTGCCAGCAGTTACGAACAGGGTAGGACCTACGAGCAGTACTTC. Translation gives CASSYEQGRTYEQYF.